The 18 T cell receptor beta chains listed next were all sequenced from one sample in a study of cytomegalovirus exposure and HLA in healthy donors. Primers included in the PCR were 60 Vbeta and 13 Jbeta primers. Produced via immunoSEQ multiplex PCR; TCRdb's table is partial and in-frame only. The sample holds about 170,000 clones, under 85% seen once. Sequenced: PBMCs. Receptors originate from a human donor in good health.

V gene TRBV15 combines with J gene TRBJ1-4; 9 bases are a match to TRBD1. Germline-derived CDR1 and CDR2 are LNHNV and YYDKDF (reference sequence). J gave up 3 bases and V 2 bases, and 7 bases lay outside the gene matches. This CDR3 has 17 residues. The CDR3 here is CATSRLRQGGANEKLFF. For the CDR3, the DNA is TGTGCCACCAGCAGACTCAGACAGGGGGGAGCTAATGAAAAACTGTTTTTT.

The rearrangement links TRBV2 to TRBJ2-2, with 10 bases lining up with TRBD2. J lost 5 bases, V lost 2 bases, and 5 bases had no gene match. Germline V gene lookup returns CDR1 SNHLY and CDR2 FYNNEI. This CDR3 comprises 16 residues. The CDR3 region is CASSEIPAGGTGELFF. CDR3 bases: TGTGCCAGCAGTGAAATTCCAGCGGGGGGGACCGGGGAGCTGTTTTTT. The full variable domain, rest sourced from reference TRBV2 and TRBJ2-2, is EPEVTQTPSHQVTQMGQEVILRCVPISNHLYFYWYRQILGQKVEFLVSFYNNEISEKSEIFDDQFSVERPDGSNFTLKIRSTKLEDSAMYFCASSEIPAGGTGELFFGEGSRLTVL.

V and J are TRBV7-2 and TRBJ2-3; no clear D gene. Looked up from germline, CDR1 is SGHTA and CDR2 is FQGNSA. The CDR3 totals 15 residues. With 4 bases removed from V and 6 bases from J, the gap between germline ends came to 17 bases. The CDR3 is CASSSRLMGLDTQYF. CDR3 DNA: TGTGCCAGCAGCTCCCGATTAATGGGCTTGGATACGCAGTATTTT. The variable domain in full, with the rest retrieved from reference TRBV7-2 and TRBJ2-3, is GAGVSQSPSNKVTEKGKDVELRCDPISGHTALYWYRQSLGQGLEFLIYFQGNSAPDKSGLPSDRFSAERTGGSVSTLTIQRTQQEDSAVYLCASSSRLMGLDTQYFGPGTRLTVL.

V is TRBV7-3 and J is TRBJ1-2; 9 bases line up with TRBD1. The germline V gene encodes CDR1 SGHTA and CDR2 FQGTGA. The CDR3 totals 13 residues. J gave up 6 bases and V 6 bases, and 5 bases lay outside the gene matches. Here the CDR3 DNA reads TGTGCCAGCAGTTCGGGACAGGGAGATGGCTACACCTTC. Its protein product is CASSSGQGDGYTF.

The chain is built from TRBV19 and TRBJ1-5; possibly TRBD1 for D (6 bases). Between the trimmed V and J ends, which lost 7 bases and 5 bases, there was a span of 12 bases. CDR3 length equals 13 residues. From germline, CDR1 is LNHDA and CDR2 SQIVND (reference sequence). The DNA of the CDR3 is TGTGCCAGTACCCAAGGGGGTGATCAGCCCCAGCATTTT. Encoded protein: CASTQGGDQPQHF. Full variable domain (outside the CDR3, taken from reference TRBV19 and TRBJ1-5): DGGITQSPKYLFRKEGQNVTLSCEQNLNHDAMYWYRQDPGQGLRLIYYSQIVNDFQKGDIAEGYSVSREKKESFPLTVTSAQKNPTAFYLCASTQGGDQPQHFGDGTRLSIL.

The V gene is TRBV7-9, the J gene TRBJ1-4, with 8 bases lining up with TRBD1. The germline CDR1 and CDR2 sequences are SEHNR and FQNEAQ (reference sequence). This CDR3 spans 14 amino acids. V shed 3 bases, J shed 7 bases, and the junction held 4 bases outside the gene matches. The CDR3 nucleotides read TGTGCCAGCAGCTTTGGACAGGGAAGTGAAAAACTGTTTTTT. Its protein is CASSFGQGSEKLFF. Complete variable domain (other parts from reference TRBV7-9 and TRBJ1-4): DTGVSQNPRHKITKRGQNVTFRCDPISEHNRLYWYRQTLGQGPEFLTYFQNEAQLEKSRLLSDRFSAERPKGSFSTLEIQRTEQGDSAMYLCASSFGQGSEKLFFGSGTQLSVL.

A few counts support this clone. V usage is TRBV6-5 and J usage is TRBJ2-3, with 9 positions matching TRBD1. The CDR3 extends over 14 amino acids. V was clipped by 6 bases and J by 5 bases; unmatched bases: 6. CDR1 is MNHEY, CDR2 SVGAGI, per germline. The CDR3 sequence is CASRATGGRDTQYF. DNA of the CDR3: TGTGCCAGCAGGGCTACAGGGGGCAGAGATACGCAGTATTTT.

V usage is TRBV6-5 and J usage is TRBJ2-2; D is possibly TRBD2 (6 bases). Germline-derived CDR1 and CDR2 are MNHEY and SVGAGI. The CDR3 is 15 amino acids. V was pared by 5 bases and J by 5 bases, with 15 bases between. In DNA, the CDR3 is TGTGCCAGCAGTCCGTGGGGGGTGGGGACCGGGGAGCTGTTTTTT. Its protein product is CASSPWGVGTGELFF.

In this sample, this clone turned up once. Here the CDR3 reads CASSQGGGAPPDTQYF. As DNA, the CDR3 is TGTGCCAGCAGCCAGGGCGGGGGGGCCCCCCCAGATACGCAGTATTTT. The gene calls are TRBV5-4 and TRBJ2-3; TRBD2 aligns across 9 bases. The CDR3 consists of 16 residues. Per germline, CDR1 SGHNT and CDR2 YYREEE (reference sequence). V was pared by 4 bases and J by 4 bases, with 10 bases of the junction left unmatched. Looking up the rest from reference TRBV5-4 and TRBJ2-3 gives the full variable domain: ETGVTQSPTHLIKTRGQQVTLRCSSQSGHNTVSWYQQALGQGPQFIFQYYREEENGRGNFPPRFSGLQFPNYSSELNVNALELDDSALYLCASSQGGGAPPDTQYFGPGTRLTVL.

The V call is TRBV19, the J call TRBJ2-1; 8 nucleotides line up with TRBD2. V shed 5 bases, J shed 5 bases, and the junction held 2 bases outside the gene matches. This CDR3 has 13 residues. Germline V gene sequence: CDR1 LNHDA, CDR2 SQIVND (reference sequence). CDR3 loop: CASSSGGDNEQFF. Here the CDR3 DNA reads TGTGCCAGTAGTTCGGGGGGGGACAATGAGCAGTTCTTC.

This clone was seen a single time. The DNA for the CDR3 is TGTGCCAGCAGGGCAGGGACAGGATTGTACTATGGCTACACCTTC. Its translation: CASRAGTGLYYGYTF. V gene TRBV2 combines with J gene TRBJ1-2; 8 nucleotides match TRBD1. With 6 bases clipped from V and 3 bases from J, the junction kept 9 bases outside the gene matches. Germline CDR1 and CDR2: SNHLY and FYNNEI. The CDR3 is made up of 15 amino acids.

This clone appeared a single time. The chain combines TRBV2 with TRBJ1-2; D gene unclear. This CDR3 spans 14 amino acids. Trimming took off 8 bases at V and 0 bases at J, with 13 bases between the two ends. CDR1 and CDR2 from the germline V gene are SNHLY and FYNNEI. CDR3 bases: TGTGCCAGCGGGATTCCGGACTCTAACTATGGCTACACCTTC. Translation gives CASGIPDSNYGYTF.

The CDR3 reads CASSQVGEKAFF. The CDR3 nucleotides are TGTGCCAGCAGCCAAGTTGGAGAGAAAGCTTTCTTT. The chain joins TRBV14 to TRBJ1-1; unclear D gene. Trimming shortened V by 1 base and J by 9 bases, and 9 bases separated the two germline ends. The CDR3 consists of 12 residues. Germline assignment: CDR1 SGHDN and CDR2 FVKESK.

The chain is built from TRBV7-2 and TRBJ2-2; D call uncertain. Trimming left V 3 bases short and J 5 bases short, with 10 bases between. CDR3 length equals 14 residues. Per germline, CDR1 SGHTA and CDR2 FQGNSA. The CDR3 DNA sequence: TGTGCCAGCAGCTTCGGAACGAGGACCGGGGAGCTGTTTTTT. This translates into CASSFGTRTGELFF.

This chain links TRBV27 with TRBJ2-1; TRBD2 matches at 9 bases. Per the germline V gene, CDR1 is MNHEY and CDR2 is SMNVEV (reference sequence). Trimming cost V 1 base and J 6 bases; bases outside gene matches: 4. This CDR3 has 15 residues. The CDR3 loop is CASSLWRGGANEQFF. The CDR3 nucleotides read TGTGCCAGCAGTTTATGGCGGGGGGGGGCCAATGAGCAGTTCTTC.

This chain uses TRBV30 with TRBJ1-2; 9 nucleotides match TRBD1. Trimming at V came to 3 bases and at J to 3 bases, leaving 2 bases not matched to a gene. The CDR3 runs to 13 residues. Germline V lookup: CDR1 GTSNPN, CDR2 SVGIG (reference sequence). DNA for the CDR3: TGTGCCTGGAGGAGGACAGGGGACTATGGCTACACCTTC. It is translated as CAWRRTGDYGYTF.

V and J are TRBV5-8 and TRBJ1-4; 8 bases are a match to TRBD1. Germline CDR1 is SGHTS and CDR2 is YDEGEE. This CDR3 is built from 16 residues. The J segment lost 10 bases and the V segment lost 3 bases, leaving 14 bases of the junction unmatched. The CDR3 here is CASSSRFQGAGVKLFF. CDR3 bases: TGTGCCAGCAGCTCTAGATTCCAGGGGGCGGGTGTAAAACTGTTTTTT.

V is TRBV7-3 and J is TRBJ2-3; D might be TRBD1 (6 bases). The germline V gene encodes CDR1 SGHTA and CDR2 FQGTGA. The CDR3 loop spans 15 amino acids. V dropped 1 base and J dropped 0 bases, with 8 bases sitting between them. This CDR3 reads CASSLRQASTDTQYF. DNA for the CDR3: TGTGCCAGCAGCTTAAGACAGGCTAGCACAGATACGCAGTATTTT.